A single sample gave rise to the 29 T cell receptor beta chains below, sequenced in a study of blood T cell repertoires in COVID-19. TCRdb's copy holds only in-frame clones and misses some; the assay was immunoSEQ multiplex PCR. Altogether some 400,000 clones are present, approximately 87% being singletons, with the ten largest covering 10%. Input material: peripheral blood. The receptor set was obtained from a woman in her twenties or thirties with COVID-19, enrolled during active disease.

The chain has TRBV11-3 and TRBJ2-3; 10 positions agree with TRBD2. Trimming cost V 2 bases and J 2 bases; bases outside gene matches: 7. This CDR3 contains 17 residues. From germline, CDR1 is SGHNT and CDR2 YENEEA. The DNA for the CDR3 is TGTGCCAGCAGCTTAACCTTTAGCGGGAGGCCCACAGATACGCAGTATTTT. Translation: CASSLTFSGRPTDTQYF. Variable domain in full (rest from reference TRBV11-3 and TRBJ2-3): EAGVVQSPRYKIIEKKQPVAFWCNPISGHNTLYWYLQNLGQGPELLIRYENEEAVDDSQLPKDRFSAERLKGVDSTLKIQPAELGDSAVYLCASSLTFSGRPTDTQYFGPGTRLTVL.

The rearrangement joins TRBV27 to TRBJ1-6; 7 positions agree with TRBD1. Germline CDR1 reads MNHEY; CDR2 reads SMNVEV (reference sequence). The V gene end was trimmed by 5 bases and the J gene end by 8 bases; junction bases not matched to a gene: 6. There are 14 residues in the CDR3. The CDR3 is CASSVGTVDSPLHF. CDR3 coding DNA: TGTGCCAGCAGTGTCGGGACAGTAGATTCACCCCTCCACTTT.

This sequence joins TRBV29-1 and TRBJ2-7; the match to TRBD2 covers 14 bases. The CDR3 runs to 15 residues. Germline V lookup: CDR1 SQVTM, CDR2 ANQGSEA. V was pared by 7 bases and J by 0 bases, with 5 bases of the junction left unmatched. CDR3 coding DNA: TGCAGCGCTCAGGGGACTAGCGGGAGCTCCTACGAGCAGTACTTC. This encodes CSAQGTSGSSYEQYF.

The CDR3 here is CASSIVLAQGNYGYTF. The CDR3 bases are TGTGCCAGTAGTATAGTATTGGCTCAGGGTAACTATGGCTACACCTTC. This chain joins TRBV19 and TRBJ1-2, with D possibly matching TRBD1 (5 bases). CDR1 and CDR2 from the germline V gene are LNHDA and SQIVND (reference sequence). This CDR3 has 16 residues. V lost 1 base and J lost 1, with 13 bases in between.

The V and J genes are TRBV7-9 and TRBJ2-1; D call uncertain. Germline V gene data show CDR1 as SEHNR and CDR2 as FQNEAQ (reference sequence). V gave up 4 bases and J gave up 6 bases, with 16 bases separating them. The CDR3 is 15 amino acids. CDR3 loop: CASSSRLVISNEQFF. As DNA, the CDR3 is TGTGCCAGCAGCTCCCGGCTAGTTATTAGCAATGAGCAGTTCTTC.

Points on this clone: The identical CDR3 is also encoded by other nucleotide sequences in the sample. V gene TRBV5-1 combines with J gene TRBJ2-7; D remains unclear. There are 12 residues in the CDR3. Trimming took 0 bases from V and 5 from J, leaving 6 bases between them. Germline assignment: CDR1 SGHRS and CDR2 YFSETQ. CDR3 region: CASSLAGNEQYF. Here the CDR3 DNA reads TGCGCCAGCAGCTTGGCAGGCAACGAGCAGTACTTC.

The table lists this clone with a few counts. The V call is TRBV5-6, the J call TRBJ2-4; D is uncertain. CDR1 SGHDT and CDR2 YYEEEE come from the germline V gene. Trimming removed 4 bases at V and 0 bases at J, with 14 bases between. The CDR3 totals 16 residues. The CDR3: CASSELQALAKNIQYF. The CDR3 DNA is TGTGCCAGCAGCGAGCTGCAGGCCTTAGCCAAAAACATTCAGTACTTC.

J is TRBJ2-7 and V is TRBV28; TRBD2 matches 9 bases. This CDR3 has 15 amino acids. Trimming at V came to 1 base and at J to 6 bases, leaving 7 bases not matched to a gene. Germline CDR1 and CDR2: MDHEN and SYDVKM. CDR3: CASSLFGRREGEQYF. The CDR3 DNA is TGTGCCAGCAGTTTATTTGGTCGGCGGGAGGGCGAGCAGTACTTC.

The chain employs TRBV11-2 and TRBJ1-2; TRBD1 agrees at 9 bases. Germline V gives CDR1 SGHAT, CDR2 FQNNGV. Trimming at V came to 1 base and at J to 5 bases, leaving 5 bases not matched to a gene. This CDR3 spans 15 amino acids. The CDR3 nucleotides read TGTGCCAGCAGCTTAGGAGGACAGGGGTCTTATGGCTACACCTTC. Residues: CASSLGGQGSYGYTF.

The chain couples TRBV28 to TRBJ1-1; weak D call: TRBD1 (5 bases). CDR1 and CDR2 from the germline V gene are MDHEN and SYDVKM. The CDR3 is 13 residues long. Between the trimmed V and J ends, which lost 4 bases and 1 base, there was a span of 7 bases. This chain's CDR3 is CASSWGGNTEAFF. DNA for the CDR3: TGTGCCAGCAGTTGGGGGGGGAACACTGAAGCTTTCTTT.

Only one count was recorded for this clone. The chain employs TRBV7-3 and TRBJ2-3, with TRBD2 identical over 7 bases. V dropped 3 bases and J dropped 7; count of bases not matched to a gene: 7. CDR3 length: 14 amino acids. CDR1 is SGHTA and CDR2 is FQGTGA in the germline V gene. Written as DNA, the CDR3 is TGTGCCAGCAGCTTTGGCGGGAGCGGGAATACGCAGTATTTT. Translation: CASSFGGSGNTQYF.

For the CDR3, the DNA is TGTGCCAGCAGCTCGAGGGTCTACGAGCAGTACTTC. It is translated as CASSSRVYEQYF. This chain joins TRBV11-2 and TRBJ2-7; D perhaps matches TRBD2 (5 bases). The CDR3 sequence is 12 residues long. The ends were cut back, 4 bases at V and 3 bases at J, with 7 bases in the middle. CDR1 is SGHAT, CDR2 FQNNGV, per germline.

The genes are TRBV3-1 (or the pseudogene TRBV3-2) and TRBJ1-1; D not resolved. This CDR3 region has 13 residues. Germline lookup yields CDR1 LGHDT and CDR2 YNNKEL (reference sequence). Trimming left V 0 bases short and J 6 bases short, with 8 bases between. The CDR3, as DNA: TGTGCCAGCAGCCAAGAAAACGGTGCTGAAGCTTTCTTT. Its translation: CASSQENGAEAFF.

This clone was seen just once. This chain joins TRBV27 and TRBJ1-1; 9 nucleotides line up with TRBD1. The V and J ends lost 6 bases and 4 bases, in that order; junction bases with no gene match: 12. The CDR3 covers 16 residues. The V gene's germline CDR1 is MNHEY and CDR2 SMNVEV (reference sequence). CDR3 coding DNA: TGTGCCAGCAGCCGGACAGGGGCCGGAGGGAGCACTGAAGCTTTCTTT. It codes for CASSRTGAGGSTEAFF.

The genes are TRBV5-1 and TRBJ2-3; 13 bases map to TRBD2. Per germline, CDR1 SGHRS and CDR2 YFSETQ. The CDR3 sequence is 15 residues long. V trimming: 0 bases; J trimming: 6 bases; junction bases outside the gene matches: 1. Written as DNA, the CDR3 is TGCGCCAGCAGCTTGGAACTAGCGGGAGGGGATACGCAGTATTTT. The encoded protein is CASSLELAGGDTQYF.

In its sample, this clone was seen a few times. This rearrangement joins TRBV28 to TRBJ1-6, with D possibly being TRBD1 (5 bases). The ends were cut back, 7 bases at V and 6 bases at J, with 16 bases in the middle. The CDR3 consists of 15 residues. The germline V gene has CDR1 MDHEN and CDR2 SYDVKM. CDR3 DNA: TGTGCCAGCAAAATGGGGGGGTTCCTTAATTCACCCCTCCACTTT. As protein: CASKMGGFLNSPLHF.

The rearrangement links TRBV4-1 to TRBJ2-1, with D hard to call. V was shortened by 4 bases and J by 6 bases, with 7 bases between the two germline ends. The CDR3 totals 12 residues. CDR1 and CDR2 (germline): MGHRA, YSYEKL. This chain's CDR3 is CASSLRSNEQFF. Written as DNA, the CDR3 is TGCGCCAGCAGCCTTAGGAGCAATGAGCAGTTCTTC.

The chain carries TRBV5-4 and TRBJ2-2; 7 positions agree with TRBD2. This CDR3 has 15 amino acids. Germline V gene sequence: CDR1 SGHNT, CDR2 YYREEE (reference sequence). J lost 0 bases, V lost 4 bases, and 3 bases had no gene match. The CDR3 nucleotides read TGTGCCAGCAGCCCTAGCGGAACGAACACCGGGGAGCTGTTTTTT. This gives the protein CASSPSGTNTGELFF.

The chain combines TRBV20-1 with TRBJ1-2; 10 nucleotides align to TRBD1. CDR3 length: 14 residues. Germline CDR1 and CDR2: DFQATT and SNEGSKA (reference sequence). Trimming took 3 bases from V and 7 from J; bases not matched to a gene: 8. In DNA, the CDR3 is TGCAGTGCTAGTCCGGGACAGGGGTTTTTTGGCTACACCTTC. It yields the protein CSASPGQGFFGYTF.

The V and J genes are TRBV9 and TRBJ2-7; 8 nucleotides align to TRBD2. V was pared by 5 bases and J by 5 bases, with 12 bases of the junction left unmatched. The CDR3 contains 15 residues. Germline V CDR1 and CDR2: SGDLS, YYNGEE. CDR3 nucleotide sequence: TGTGCCAGCAGTCCTCTATTAGCGGGACTACACGAGCAGTACTTC. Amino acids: CASSPLLAGLHEQYF.

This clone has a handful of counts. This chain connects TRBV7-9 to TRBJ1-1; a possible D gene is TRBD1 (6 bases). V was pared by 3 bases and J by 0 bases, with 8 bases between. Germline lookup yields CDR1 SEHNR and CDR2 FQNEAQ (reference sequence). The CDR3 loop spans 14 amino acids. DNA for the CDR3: TGTGCCAGCAGCTTGGGACATGTGAACACTGAAGCTTTCTTT. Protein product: CASSLGHVNTEAFF.

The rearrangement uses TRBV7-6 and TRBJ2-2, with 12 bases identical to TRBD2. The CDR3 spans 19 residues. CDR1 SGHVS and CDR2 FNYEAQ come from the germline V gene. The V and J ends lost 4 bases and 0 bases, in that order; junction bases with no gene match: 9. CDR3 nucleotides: TGTGCCAGCAGCTCGACGACTAGCGGGAGCACATCGAACACCGGGGAGCTGTTTTTT. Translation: CASSSTTSGSTSNTGELFF.

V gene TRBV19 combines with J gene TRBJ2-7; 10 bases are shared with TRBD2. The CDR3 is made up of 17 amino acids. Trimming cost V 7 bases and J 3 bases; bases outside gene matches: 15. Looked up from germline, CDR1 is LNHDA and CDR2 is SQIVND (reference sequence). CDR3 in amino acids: CASNPGLATTNHYEQYF. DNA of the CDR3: TGTGCCAGTAACCCGGGACTAGCGACCACTAACCACTACGAGCAGTACTTC. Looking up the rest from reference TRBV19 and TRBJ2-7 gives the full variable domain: DGGITQSPKYLFRKEGQNVTLSCEQNLNHDAMYWYRQDPGQGLRLIYYSQIVNDFQKGDIAEGYSVSREKKESFPLTVTSAQKNPTAFYLCASNPGLATTNHYEQYFGPGTRLTVT.

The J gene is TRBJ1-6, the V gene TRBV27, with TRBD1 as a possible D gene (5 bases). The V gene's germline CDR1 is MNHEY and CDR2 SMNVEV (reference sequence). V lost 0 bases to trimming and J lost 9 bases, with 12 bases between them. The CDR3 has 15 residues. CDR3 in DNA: TGTGCCAGCAGTTTATCGCCAAGGGGCGGTTCACCCCTCCACTTT. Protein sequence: CASSLSPRGGSPLHF.

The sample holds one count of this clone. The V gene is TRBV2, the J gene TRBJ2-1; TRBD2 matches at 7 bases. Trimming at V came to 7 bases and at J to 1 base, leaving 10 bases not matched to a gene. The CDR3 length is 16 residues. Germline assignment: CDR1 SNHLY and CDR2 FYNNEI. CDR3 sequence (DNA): TGTGCCAGCATGATGTTTAGAGCGGGGTCCTACAATGAGCAGTTCTTC. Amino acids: CASMMFRAGSYNEQFF. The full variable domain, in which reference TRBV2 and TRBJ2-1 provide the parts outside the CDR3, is EPEVTQTPSHQVTQMGQEVILRCVPISNHLYFYWYRQILGQKVEFLVSFYNNEISEKSEIFDDQFSVERPDGSNFTLKIRSTKLEDSAMYFCASMMFRAGSYNEQFFGPGTRLTVL.

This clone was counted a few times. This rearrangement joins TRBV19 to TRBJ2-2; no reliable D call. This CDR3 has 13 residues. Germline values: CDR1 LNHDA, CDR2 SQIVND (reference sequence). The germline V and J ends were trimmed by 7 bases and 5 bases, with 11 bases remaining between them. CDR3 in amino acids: CASIHLGTGELFF. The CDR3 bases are TGTGCCAGTATCCACCTCGGGACCGGGGAGCTGTTTTTT.

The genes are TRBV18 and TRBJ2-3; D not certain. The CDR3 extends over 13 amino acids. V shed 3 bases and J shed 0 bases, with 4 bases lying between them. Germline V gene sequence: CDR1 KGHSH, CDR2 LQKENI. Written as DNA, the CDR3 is TGTGCCAGCTCACCTCATAGCACAGATACGCAGTATTTT. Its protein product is CASSPHSTDTQYF.

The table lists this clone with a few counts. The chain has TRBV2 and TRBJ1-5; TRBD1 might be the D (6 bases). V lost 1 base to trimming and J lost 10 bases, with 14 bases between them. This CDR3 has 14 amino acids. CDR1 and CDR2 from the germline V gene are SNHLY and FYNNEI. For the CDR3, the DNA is TGTGCCAGCAGTGAAGAGGGGGTCTCGCCCCCCCAGCATTTT. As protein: CASSEEGVSPPQHF.

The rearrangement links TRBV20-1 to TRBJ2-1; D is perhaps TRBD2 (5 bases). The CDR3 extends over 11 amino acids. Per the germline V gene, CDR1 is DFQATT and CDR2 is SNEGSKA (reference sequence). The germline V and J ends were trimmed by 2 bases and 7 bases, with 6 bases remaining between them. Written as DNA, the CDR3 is TGCAGTGCTAGAAGACTAAATGAGCAGTTCTTC. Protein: CSARRLNEQFF.